These 23 T cell receptor beta chains were all obtained from the same sample, sequenced in a study of identical twins (dated by TCRdb to about 2016). Library method: 5' RACE. The run used an Illumina HiSeq 2000. The public reads were reprocessed in TCRdb via fastp at Q25 and MiXCR, keeping in-frame beta chains. Rows with a matching CDR3 protein are joined into one entry that keeps the most common DNA and genes. For this sample the table gives roughly 540,000 distinct CDR3 sequences, of which roughly a fifth were detected only once. The ten largest clonotypes hold 0.75% to 0.95% of the sample. Separately, the same data were catalogued under a study of T cells expressing NK-cell markers.

The sample comprised CD4+ T cells sorted from blood. The receptors were sampled from a woman in her late teens or twenties in good health.

In DNA form, the CDR3 reads TGCGCCAGCAGTCCGTACCAGACGGCGGCTATTGCAACTAATGAAAAACTGTTTTTT. Encoded protein: CASSPYQTAAIATNEKLFF. The chain recombines TRBV10-1 with TRBJ1-4, with D uncertain. The CDR3 is 19 residues long. CDR1 is WNHNN, CDR2 SYGVQD, per germline (reference sequence). V was clipped by 5 bases and J by 0 bases, with 22 bases between them.

The chain recombines TRBV23-1 with TRBJ2-7; 7 bases agree with TRBD1. TRBV23-1 falls under the ORF class, with uncertain function. V lost 4 bases, J lost 0 bases, and 12 bases stayed unmatched. The CDR3 spans 17 residues. Here the CDR3 reads CASSPEAGTAISYEQYF. Here the CDR3 DNA reads TGCGCCAGCAGTCCGGAGGCCGGGACAGCTATCTCCTACGAGCAGTACTTC.

As concerns this clonotype: This may be a read error, as it is one base from a much larger clone. CDR3 protein: CSASVAWDETQYF. The CDR3 DNA sequence: TGCAGTGCTAGCGTCGCGTGGGACGAGACCCAGTACTTC. V is TRBV20-1 and J is TRBJ2-5; the D gene could be TRBD1 or TRBD2 (5 bases each). CDR1 DFQATT and CDR2 SNEGSKA come from the germline V gene (reference sequence). V gave up 3 bases and J gave up 5 bases, with 13 bases separating them. The CDR3 contains 13 residues.

This clonotype was seen ten or more times. The chain is built from TRBV5-5 and TRBJ2-3, with TRBD2 matching over 9 bases. V gave up 2 bases and J gave up 4 bases; unmatched junction bases: 8. Germline V gene data show CDR1 as SGHKS and CDR2 as YYEKEE (reference sequence). The CDR3 is 16 amino acids. The CDR3 DNA sequence: TGTGCCAGCAGCTTTCAACCCAGCGGGAGGCCAGATACGCAGTATTTT. It specifies CASSFQPSGRPDTQYF.

This clonotype was found once. This sequence joins TRBV12-3 or TRBV12-4 and TRBJ1-2; TRBD1 aligns across 8 bases. The CDR3 has 14 residues. The trim removed 2 bases at V and 3 bases at J, leaving 2 bases unmatched. This CDR3 reads CASSLQGAHYGYTF. CDR3 bases: TGTGCCAGCAGTTTACAGGGGGCACACTATGGCTACACCTTC.

The V and J genes are TRBV6-2 or TRBV6-3 and TRBJ1-6; 9 positions agree with TRBD1. The ends lost 6 bases at V and 7 bases at J; junction bases unmatched: 4. Germline lookup yields CDR1 MNHEY and CDR2 SVGEGT. The CDR3 extends over 14 amino acids. The CDR3 sequence: CASRRDRDNSPLHF. DNA for the CDR3: TGTGCCAGCAGGAGGGACAGGGACAATTCACCCCTCCACTTT.

The CDR3 spells CSARPNARGDEQFF. The CDR3 region has the DNA TGCAGTGCTAGGCCGAATGCTCGGGGGGATGAGCAGTTCTTC. The rearrangement uses TRBV20-1 and TRBJ2-1, with TRBD2 identical over 7 bases. This CDR3 comprises 14 residues. V lost 3 bases to trimming and J lost 8 bases; unmatched junction nucleotides: 10. CDR1 and CDR2 from the germline V gene are DFQATT and SNEGSKA (reference sequence).

This clonotype was recorded many times. Sequence at one end of the junction differs from germline and may be a read error. The chain links TRBV5-1 to TRBJ2-3; no firm D call. Germline CDR1 SGHRS, CDR2 YFSETQ. The CDR3 is 12 residues long. CDR3 amino acids: CASNPGTDTQYF. CDR3 sequence (DNA): TGTGCCAGCAACCCTGGCACAGATACGCAGTATTTT.

This clonotype was found a few times. The genes are TRBV10-3 and TRBJ2-7, with 13 bases that match TRBD2. The trim removed 3 bases at V and 3 bases at J, leaving 2 bases unmatched. Germline CDR1 reads ENHRY; CDR2 reads SYGVKD. CDR3 length equals 15 residues. Here the CDR3 DNA reads TGTGCCATCAGTGAAGGGACTAGCGGGATCTACGAGCAGTACTTC. Translated: CAISEGTSGIYEQYF.

This clonotype occurred a few times. This chain uses TRBV4-3 with TRBJ1-3; D is ambiguous. The V gene's germline CDR1 is LGHNA and CDR2 YSLEER. The CDR3 is made up of 17 amino acids. V dropped 0 bases and J dropped 7 bases, with 19 bases sitting between them. CDR3 amino acids: CASSQDMARSTVNTIYF. CDR3 sequence (DNA): TGCGCCAGCAGCCAAGATATGGCACGGTCAACCGTCAACACCATATATTTT.

There are a few counts of this clonotype. V and J are TRBV6-1 and TRBJ1-6; unclear D gene. Trimming removed 2 bases from V and 11 bases from J, with 10 bases in between. The CDR3 covers 13 residues. Germline CDR1 and CDR2: MNHNS and SASEGT. The DNA of the CDR3 is TGTGCCAGCAGTGAAAGTGTACGGGCACCCCTCCACTTT. It yields the protein CASSESVRAPLHF.

The chain is built from TRBV9 and TRBJ2-1; possible D gene TRBD1, 5 bases. Germline V gene lookup returns CDR1 SGDLS and CDR2 YYNGEE. This CDR3 is built from 15 residues. V was pared by 0 bases and J by 2 bases, with 9 bases between. CDR3 nucleotide sequence: TGTGCCAGCAGCGTAGTTGCAGGGCCCTACAATGAGCAGTTCTTC. As protein: CASSVVAGPYNEQFF.

In this sample, this clonotype turned up many times. The gene calls are TRBV7-2 and TRBJ2-2; the D call may be TRBD1 or TRBD2 (6 bases each). The V gene's germline CDR1 is SGHTA and CDR2 FQGNSA. Trimming left V 1 base short and J 4 bases short, with 10 bases between. The CDR3 has 15 amino acids. CDR3 coding DNA: TGTGCCAGCAGCTTAGTTGGAGGGGGCACCGGGGAGCTGTTTTTT. Translated: CASSLVGGGTGELFF.

This clonotype was seen a few times. The chain recombines TRBV7-2 with TRBJ1-5; D remains unclear. This CDR3 has 14 residues. Germline V lookup: CDR1 SGHTA, CDR2 FQGNSA. V was cut by 9 bases and J by 0 bases, with 12 bases left in between. CDR3 region: CASGQAYSNQPQHF. The CDR3 DNA reads TGTGCCAGTGGCCAGGCTTATAGCAATCAGCCCCAGCATTTT.

This clonotype was picked up one time. The chain employs TRBV9 and TRBJ2-5, with TRBD2 identical over 9 bases. The length of the CDR3 is 15 residues. The V gene end was trimmed by 0 bases and the J gene end by 5 bases; junction bases not matched to a gene: 5. From germline, CDR1 is SGDLS and CDR2 YYNGEE. CDR3 amino acids: CASSVGGREGETQYF. The CDR3 region has the DNA TGTGCCAGCAGCGTAGGAGGGCGGGAGGGGGAGACCCAGTACTTC.

This clonotype came up a few times. Here the CDR3 DNA reads TGTGCCAGCAGCCTCACGGGACAGGCATCATACGAGCAGTACTTC. It is translated as CASSLTGQASYEQYF. The rearrangement uses TRBV14 and TRBJ2-7, with TRBD1 identical over 8 bases. The germline V gene has CDR1 SGHDN and CDR2 FVKESK. The CDR3 consists of 15 residues. V lost 4 bases and J lost 4; bases outside the gene matches: 9.

The chain recombines TRBV9 with TRBJ2-3; a weak D match, TRBD2 (5 bases). Germline V gene sequence: CDR1 SGDLS, CDR2 YYNGEE. The CDR3 length is 15 residues. V was pared by 0 bases and J by 5 bases, with 13 bases between. CDR3 DNA sequence: TGTGCCAGCAGCGTAGGAAGCGGTTTTAGAGATACGCAGTATTTT. Translation gives CASSVGSGFRDTQYF.

The rearrangement links TRBV6-6 to TRBJ2-5, with D hard to call. This CDR3 is built from 13 residues. CDR1 is MNHNY, CDR2 SVGAGI, per germline (reference sequence). The V end was cut by 5 bases, the J end by 5 bases, with 12 bases between. CDR3 in DNA: TGTGCCAGCAGTCCCCGAAAAAAGGAGACCCAGTACTTC. Amino acids: CASSPRKKETQYF.

In its sample, this clonotype was seen a few times. The CDR3, as DNA: TGCAGTGCCGAGCTTCGAGGAGTCGAGACCCAGTACTTC. This codes for CSAELRGVETQYF. The chain recombines TRBV20-1 with TRBJ2-5, with D uncertain. The CDR3 is 13 residues long. Trimming took 6 bases from V and 5 from J, leaving 16 bases between them. Germline values: CDR1 DFQATT, CDR2 SNEGSKA (reference sequence).

The chain combines TRBV7-2 with TRBJ1-2; no firm D call. The CDR3 contains 14 residues. The germline V gene has CDR1 SGHTA and CDR2 FQGNSA. Between the trimmed V and J ends, which lost 5 bases and 8 bases, there was a span of 18 bases. For the CDR3, the DNA is TGTGCCAGCAGCCCAACGTGGGGTTTACAGGGCTACACCTTC. This encodes CASSPTWGLQGYTF.

This clonotype was observed at least ten times. The V and J genes are TRBV25-1 and TRBJ2-3, with D hard to call. Germline CDR1 and CDR2: MGHDK and SYGVNS. This CDR3 is built from 11 residues. The V end was cut by 8 bases, the J end by 5 bases, with 8 bases between. CDR3 sequence (DNA): TGTGCCAGCGAAGTGGGAGATACGCAGTATTTT. As protein: CASEVGDTQYF.

The J gene is TRBJ2-2, the V gene TRBV20-1, with no clear D. Trimming left V 2 bases short and J 6 bases short, with 7 bases between. CDR1 DFQATT and CDR2 SNEGSKA come from the germline V gene (reference sequence). This CDR3 has 12 residues. CDR3: CSARYRAGELFF. The CDR3 DNA is TGCAGTGCTAGATATCGCGCCGGGGAGCTGTTTTTT.

A few counts support this clonotype. This chain links TRBV6-6 with TRBJ2-1; TRBD1 matches at 7 bases. J gave up 4 bases and V 7 bases, and 4 bases lay outside the gene matches. Germline V lookup: CDR1 MNHNY, CDR2 SVGAGI (reference sequence). CDR3 length: 13 residues. The chain's CDR3 is CASTPDRYNEQFF. The CDR3 DNA follows: TGTGCCAGCACCCCGGACAGGTACAATGAGCAGTTCTTC.